A selection of T cell receptor beta chains follows, all from one sample in a study of T cell repertoires in cytomegalovirus infection. Each CDR3 protein gets one entry after TCRdb re-called the reads with MiXCR. Found here are around 170,000 distinct CDR3 sequences, about a sixth of them singletons; the top ten hold around a sixth. The sample taken for sequencing was CD8+ T cells from PBMCs. The receptor set was obtained from a human donor in good health (CMV status not recorded). Some clones in this sample may be carry-over from other donors' samples. CDR3s include the opening cysteine and the closing phenylalanine or tryptophan. Fields, in order: D gene, clone size, J gene, V gene, CDR3 DNA, CDR3 protein. The D gene is left open where the match is weak. Some rows have no size entry. The others give once, few or many, or a class for an expanded clone.

.	.	TRBJ2-7	TRBV7-9	TGTGCCAGCAGCTTAGGGGACAACGCCTACGAGCAGTACTTC	CASSLGDNAYEQYF
TRBD2	.	TRBJ2-1	TRBV6-8	TGTGCCAGCAGTTACGGGACAGCGGGAGGGTCATATGAGCAGTTCTTC	CASSYGTAGGSYEQFF
.	.	TRBJ2-3	TRBV6-2/TRBV6-3	TGTGCCAGCAGTGAGGACCCGCTGGGGTCCACAGATACGCAGTATTTT	CASSEDPLGSTDTQYF
TRBD1	many	TRBJ1-5	TRBV7-2	TGTGCCAGCAGCTTCCCCGGGACAGGGTGGCCCCAGCATTTT	CASSFPGTGWPQHF
TRBD2	.	TRBJ2-5	TRBV11-2	TGTGCCAGCAGGTTACCAGCGGGAGGGACGAGGGAGACCCAGTACTTC	CASRLPAGGTRETQYF
TRBD1	few	TRBJ2-4	TRBV7-3	TGTGCCAGCAGCTTAACGACAGGGCGGGCCAAAAACATTCAGTACTTC	CASSLTTGRAKNIQYF
.	.	TRBJ2-7	TRBV4-1	TGCGCCAGCAGCCCGGGACCGACCTACGAGCAGTACTTC	CASSPGPTYEQYF
TRBD2	many	TRBJ2-2	TRBV7-2	TGTGCCAGCAGCCAGACTAGCGGGGGGGTCTCCGCCGGGGAGCTGTTTTTT	CASSQTSGGVSAGELFF
.	few	TRBJ2-3	TRBV7-8	TGTGCCAGCAGCCAGGGGGGCGGGGCGGGAGATACGCAGTATTTT	CASSQGGGAGDTQYF
.	.	TRBJ2-1	TRBV7-2	TGTGCCAGCAGCAACTGGGGGGCCGGGAATGAGCAGTTCTTC	CASSNWGAGNEQFF
.	few	TRBJ2-5	TRBV29-1	TGCAGCGTTGAAGGATTCTTCCCGACAGGACTCCAAGAGACCCAGTACTTC	CSVEGFFPTGLQETQYF
.	few	TRBJ2-1	TRBV7-9	TGTGCCAGCAGCTTTCCGGATGAGCAGTTCTTC	CASSFPDEQFF
TRBD1	.	TRBJ2-1	TRBV18	TGTGCCATCTCACCACCGGGACAGATAGCCTACAATGAGCAGTTCTTC	CAISPPGQIAYNEQFF
.	few	TRBJ2-1	TRBV7-2	TGTGCCAGCAGCTTAGTGGGGGCTGAGCAGTTCTTC	CASSLVGAEQFF
.	few	TRBJ1-1	TRBV27	TGTGCCAGCGGCGCCCCTGCGGCAGTCTACATGAACACTGAAGCTTTCTTT	CASGAPAAVYMNTEAFF
.	.	TRBJ2-7	TRBV7-9	TGTGCCAGCGGCCAGGGGTCCTACGAGCAGTACTTC	CASGQGSYEQYF
.	.	TRBJ2-7	TRBV6-2/TRBV6-3	TGTGCCAGCAGTACCTCAACTCCGGGAGCCTACGAGCAGTACTTC	CASSTSTPGAYEQYF
.	.	TRBJ2-2	TRBV4-3	TGCGCCAGCAGAAAGAACGAACAGGGTTCGGGCACCGGGGAGCTGTTTTTT	CASRKNEQGSGTGELFF
TRBD1	many	TRBJ1-2	TRBV7-9	TGTGCCAGCAGCTTACCCAATATACCGACAGGGGACTATGGCTACACCTTC	CASSLPNIPTGDYGYTF
.	many	TRBJ1-1	TRBV25-1	TGTGCCAGCAGTGTGGTGAACACTGAAGCTTTCTTT	CASSVVNTEAFF
TRBD1	.	TRBJ1-5	TRBV29-1	TGCAGCGTTTCGACAGGGAGCAATCAGCCCCAGCATTTT	CSVSTGSNQPQHF
.	few	TRBJ1-2	TRBV7-8	TGTGCCAGCAGCTTTACCAGGGGCCGCAGAGATGGCTACACCTTC	CASSFTRGRRDGYTF
.	.	TRBJ2-5	TRBV6-5	TGTGCCAGCAGTTACTCGAGTCGGGACATAAGGGAGACCCAGTACTTC	CASSYSSRDIRETQYF
TRBD2	many	TRBJ2-5	TRBV7-2	TGTGCCAGCAGCTTATTGCTAGCGGGGGCCCGCCCCCAAGAGACCCAGTACTTC	CASSLLLAGARPQETQYF